What follows is one T cell receptor (beta chain) and its context. The antigen remains unidentified. The sample is drawn from a study of cytomegalovirus exposure and HLA in healthy donors. The CDR3 is 15 residues long. Trimming took off 5 bases at V and 0 bases at J, with 12 bases between the two ends. Germline-derived CDR1 and CDR2 are SGHVS and FNYEAQ. Overall study results and limits: As confirmed in vitro, a few CMV-associated chains were specific for CMV antigens. It was shown in a later analysis that HLA-associated TCR beta chains were more clonally expanded than other, equally common chains.

Primers included in the PCR were 60 Vbeta and 13 Jbeta primers. Sequencing was performed with immunoSEQ multiplex PCR; in TCRdb, only in-frame clones are kept and a portion is missing. Seen here are tens of thousands of clones, roughly 74% observed once, and the top ten hold about 24%. The V and J genes are TRBV7-6 and TRBJ2-3, with TRBD2 as a possible D gene (6 bases). The receptor was isolated from a woman aged 30 to 39 in good health and CMV-seropositive. Source material: PBMCs. The CDR3 sequence is CASSPSDPSTDTQYF. As DNA, the CDR3 is TGTGCCAGCAGCCCTAGCGACCCTAGCACAGATACGCAGTATTTT.